Reported below is one T cell receptor beta chain. The authors' processing: Estimation of nucleated cell counts was performed using reference gene primer amplification. Profiling relied on immunoSEQ multiplex PCR, and the TCRdb table lists in-frame clones only, not all of them. V and J calls and clone size come straight from that table; D and trimming were deduced from the DNA. The sample records 200,000 to 250,000 clones, around 81% being singletons. The data were obtained in a study of blood T cell repertoires in COVID-19. Study context: T cells, B-cell-depleted T cells, or PBMCs provided the cDNA or gDNA that served as material.

This TCR came from a man aged 25 to 40 with acute COVID-19. Material for sequencing was PBMCs or T cells enriched from blood (not recorded which).

The CDR3, as DNA: TGTGCCAGCAGTGACCAGACAGGGGGTGGACGGGAGACCCAGTACTTC. Translating it yields CASSDQTGGGRETQYF. The chain employs TRBV6-1 and TRBJ2-5; 9 nucleotides agree with TRBD1. The CDR3 contains 16 residues. Unmatched junction bases numbered 10, after V lost 3 bases and J lost 5 bases. The V gene's germline CDR1 is MNHNS and CDR2 SASEGT.